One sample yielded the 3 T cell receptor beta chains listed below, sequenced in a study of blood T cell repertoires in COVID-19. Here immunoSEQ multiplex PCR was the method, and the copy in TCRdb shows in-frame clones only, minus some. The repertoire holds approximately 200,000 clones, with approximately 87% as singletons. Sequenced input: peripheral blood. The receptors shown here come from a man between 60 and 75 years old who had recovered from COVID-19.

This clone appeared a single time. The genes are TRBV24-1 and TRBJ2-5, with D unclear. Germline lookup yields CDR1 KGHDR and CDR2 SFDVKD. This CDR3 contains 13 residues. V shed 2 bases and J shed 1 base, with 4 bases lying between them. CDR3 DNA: TGTGCCACCAGTGATTCTAGCCAAGAGACCCAGTACTTC. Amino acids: CATSDSSQETQYF.

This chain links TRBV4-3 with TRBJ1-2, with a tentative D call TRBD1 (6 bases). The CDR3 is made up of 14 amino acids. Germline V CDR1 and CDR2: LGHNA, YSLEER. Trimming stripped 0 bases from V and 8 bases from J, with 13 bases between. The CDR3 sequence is CASSQELQGLGYTF. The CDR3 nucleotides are TGCGCCAGCAGCCAAGAGTTACAGGGCTTGGGCTACACCTTC.

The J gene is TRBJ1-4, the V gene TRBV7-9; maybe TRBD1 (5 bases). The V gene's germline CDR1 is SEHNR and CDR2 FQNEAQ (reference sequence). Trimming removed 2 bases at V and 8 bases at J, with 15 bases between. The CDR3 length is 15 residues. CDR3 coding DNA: TGTGCCAGCAGCTTAAAGCAGGGCACTTGGGAAAAACTGTTTTTT. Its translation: CASSLKQGTWEKLFF.